These T cell receptor beta chains were read from a single sample in a study of CD8 T cells in Susac syndrome. Each CDR3 protein gets one entry after TCRdb re-called the immunoSEQ multiplex PCR reads with MiXCR. The sample contains 150,000 to 200,000 distinct CDR3 sequences, approximately 95% of which appear only once. The sequenced sample was CD4+ T cells from PBMCs. The source is a human donor with multiple sclerosis. The CDR3 runs from the conserved cysteine through the conserved F or W. D genes are given only for firm matches. Clone size is not always given. Where it is, it says once, few, many or a class for expanded clones.

-	TRBV4-2	TRBJ2-5	14	once	TGTGCCAGCAGCCAAGATAAGCTCCAAGAGACCCAGTACTTC	CASSQDKLQETQYF
-	TRBV19	TRBJ2-1	15	-	TGTGCCAGTAGTATCGGGGCAGGTTCCTACAATGAGCAGTTCTTC	CASSIGAGSYNEQFF
-	TRBV25-1	TRBJ1-1	14	-	TGTGCCAGCAGTGAGGCGGGGGGGAACACTGAAGCTTTCTTT	CASSEAGGNTEAFF
-	TRBV29-1	TRBJ2-6	14	once	TGCAGCGTTGTTGGGTACGAAGGGGCCAACGTCCTGACTTTC	CSVVGYEGANVLTF
-	TRBV20-1	TRBJ2-1	12	-	TGCAGTGCTAGGCGGGAAGGAGGGGAGCAGTTCTTC	CSARREGGEQFF
-	TRBV3-1	TRBJ2-4	16	-	TGTGCCAGCAGCCCAAGGTCAGGGGTTACCAAAAACATTCAGTACTTC	CASSPRSGVTKNIQYF
-	TRBV3-1	TRBJ2-6	15	once	TGTGCCAGCAGCTCCGCAGCCTCTGGGGCCAACGTCCTGACTTTC	CASSSAASGANVLTF
-	TRBV9	TRBJ1-1	15	-	TGTGCCAGCAGCGTAACGGGTGGAACGAACACTGAAGCTTTCTTT	CASSVTGGTNTEAFF
-	TRBV29-1	TRBJ2-1	13	-	TGCAGCGTTGTAAGGGCCCCGTATAATGAGCAGTTCTTC	CSVVRAPYNEQFF
TRBD1	TRBV18	TRBJ1-4	17	-	TGTGCCAGCTCTTCGGGGGACAGGGGGCTTCTTGACGAAAAACTGTTTTTT	CASSSGDRGLLDEKLFF
-	TRBV7-3	TRBJ2-5	15	-	TGTGCCAGCTCCCCCGGGCGGTTTCCCCAAGAGACCCAGTACTTC	CASSPGRFPQETQYF
-	TRBV5-4	TRBJ2-7	14	-	TGTGCCAGCAGCGCCGGAGGGCCGAAGGGAGAGCAGTACTTC	CASSAGGPKGEQYF
-	TRBV11-2	TRBJ2-7	12	few	TGTGCCAGCAGCCGGACAGCTTACGAGCAGTACTTC	CASSRTAYEQYF
TRBD1	TRBV5-4	TRBJ2-4	14	-	TGTGCCACCTCCGACGGATCCGCAGGGGGCATTCAGTACTTC	CATSDGSAGGIQYF
-	TRBV19	TRBJ2-2	10	-	TGTGCCACCCGGTCCGGGGAGCTGTTTTTT	CATRSGELFF
-	TRBV5-1	TRBJ2-2	14	-	TGCGCCAGCAGCTTACTTAGGAACACCGGGGAGCTGTTTTTT	CASSLLRNTGELFF
-	TRBV28	TRBJ1-2	13	-	TGTGCCAGCAGTGAGGGGGGTAACTATGGCTACACCTTC	CASSEGGNYGYTF
-	TRBV7-2	TRBJ1-5	14	-	TGTGCCAGCAGCTTAGTTAAGGGGCATCAGCCCCAGCATTTT	CASSLVKGHQPQHF
-	TRBV5-1	TRBJ2-7	11	-	TGCGCCAGCAGGGGACAATACGAGCAGTACTTC	CASRGQYEQYF
-	TRBV29-1	TRBJ2-7	13	-	TGCAGCGTTGGTTGGGCCTGGGACTACGAGCAGTACTTC	CSVGWAWDYEQYF
TRBD2	TRBV6-5	TRBJ2-1	18	-	TGTGCCAGCAGTTTTCGTCCTAGCGGGAGAGGCTCCTACAATGAGCAGTTCTTC	CASSFRPSGRGSYNEQFF
TRBD1	TRBV20-1	TRBJ1-5	14	-	TGCAGTGCCAAAGGACAGGGTGCGAATCAGCCCCAGCATTTT	CSAKGQGANQPQHF
-	TRBV4-1	TRBJ1-4	15	-	TGCGCCAGCAGCCAGCAGGGGCAGGGGAATGAAAAACTGTTTTTT	CASSQQGQGNEKLFF
TRBD1	TRBV30	TRBJ1-2	13	-	TGTGCCTGGAGTGCCGGGACAGGCTATGGCTACACCTTC	CAWSAGTGYGYTF
-	TRBV29-1	TRBJ2-1	14	-	TGCAGCGTTGACAGGGGAAGCTCCTACAATGAGCAGTTCTTC	CSVDRGSSYNEQFF
-	TRBV20-1	TRBJ1-3	14	-	TGCAGTGCTAGACGGGACCTCGGAGGGAACACCATATATTTT	CSARRDLGGNTIYF
-	TRBV30	TRBJ1-2	15	-	TGTGCCTGGAGAGAAGGGCAGGGGACCAACTATGGCTACACCTTC	CAWREGQGTNYGYTF
-	TRBV6-1	TRBJ1-5	14	-	TGTGCCAGCAGTGAGGCAGGGGGCAATCAGCCCCAGCATTTT	CASSEAGGNQPQHF
-	TRBV30	TRBJ1-4	15	-	TGTGCCGGAAGCTGGAGGGGCGGTTTAAATGAAAAACTGTTTTTT	CAGSWRGGLNEKLFF
TRBD1	TRBV7-7	TRBJ2-3	13	-	TGTGCCAGCAGCTCAGGGGGCCCAGATACGCAGTATTTT	CASSSGGPDTQYF
-	TRBV6-5	TRBJ1-2	13	-	TGTGCCAGCAGCGCCGGACCCGCAGGCGGCTACACCTTC	CASSAGPAGGYTF
TRBD1	TRBV3-1	TRBJ1-1	16	-	TGTGCCAGCAGCTTCCGGACAGGAGCTAGCGGTTTTGAAGCTTTCTTT	CASSFRTGASGFEAFF
-	TRBV6-2/TRBV6-3	TRBJ2-4	12	-	TGTGCCAGCAGTTACTCAGAGAGAGACCAGTACTTC	CASSYSERDQYF
-	TRBV19	TRBJ1-3	15	-	TGTGCCAGTACTCCCACCCATACCTCTGGAAACACCATATATTTT	CASTPTHTSGNTIYF
-	TRBV9	TRBJ2-1	16	-	TGTGCCAGCAGCGTAGTGCACTACCGAGTACCTGATGAGCAGTTCTTC	CASSVVHYRVPDEQFF
TRBD1	TRBV28	TRBJ2-1	16	-	TGTGCCAGCAGTTCTCAGGGGGCAGATCGGAACAATGAGCAGTTCTTC	CASSSQGADRNNEQFF